The 14 T cell receptor beta chains in this list originate from one sample, sequenced in a study of blood T cell repertoires in COVID-19. Clones were read by immunoSEQ multiplex PCR, and TCRdb kept only the in-frame ones, dropping some. Found here are 84,000 or so clones, 60% to 85% of them singletons; the top ten hold 7.5% to 10%. Sequencing was done on a sample of peripheral blood. These receptors all stem from a human donor in a cohort sampled during active COVID-19.

V is TRBV5-4 and J is TRBJ2-5; D may be TRBD2 (5 bases). The ends were cut back, 4 bases at V and 4 bases at J, with 14 bases in the middle. CDR1 and CDR2 (germline): SGHNT, YYREEE (reference sequence). This CDR3 region has 14 residues. The CDR3 region is CASSPHYRGETQYF. The CDR3 nucleotides are TGTGCCAGCAGCCCTCACTATCGGGGAGAGACCCAGTACTTC.

The chain links TRBV12-3 or TRBV12-4 to TRBJ2-2; the D is unclear. Trimming cost V 2 bases and J 6 bases, with 7 bases left between them. The CDR3 consists of 13 residues. The CDR3 bases are TGTGCCAGCAGTTTACTAACGGCCGGGGAGCTGTTTTTT. Translating gives CASSLLTAGELFF.

A remark on this clone: The identical CDR3 is also encoded by other nucleotide sequences in the sample. The chain is built from TRBV2 and TRBJ2-3; a possible D gene is TRBD2 (5 bases). V lost 3 bases to trimming and J lost 4 bases, with 5 bases between them. Germline CDR1 is SNHLY and CDR2 is FYNNEI. The CDR3 is 12 amino acids. DNA for the CDR3: TGTGCCAGCAGTGAGAGGGCAGATACGCAGTATTTT. Protein sequence: CASSERADTQYF.

The chain is built from TRBV6-5 and TRBJ2-3, with 8 bases identical to TRBD2. Trimming removed 8 bases from V and 6 bases from J; junction bases left unmatched: 13. Germline V gene lookup returns CDR1 MNHEY and CDR2 SVGAGI. There are 15 residues in the CDR3. The DNA of the CDR3 is TGTGCCAGCTCCCCCGGGGCGGGGGGCCCGGATACGCAGTATTTT. Amino acid sequence: CASSPGAGGPDTQYF.

The chain couples TRBV6-2 or TRBV6-3 to TRBJ2-5; tentative D call: TRBD2 (6 bases). The CDR3 runs 15 residues. Germline V lookup: CDR1 MNHEY, CDR2 SVGEGT. V lost 2 bases, J lost 0 bases, and 10 bases lay in between. The CDR3 loop is CASSYLLANQETQYF. DNA of the CDR3: TGTGCCAGCAGTTACCTTCTAGCGAACCAAGAGACCCAGTACTTC.

The V call is TRBV7-2, the J call TRBJ1-4; the D gene is possibly TRBD1 (6 bases). CDR3 length: 14 residues. Germline V CDR1 and CDR2: SGHTA, FQGNSA. Trimming took off 2 bases at V and 8 bases at J, with 12 bases between the two ends. This chain's CDR3 is CASSLLNQGEKLFF. Written as DNA, the CDR3 is TGTGCCAGCAGCTTATTAAATCAGGGGGAAAAACTGTTTTTT.

This clone turned up a few times. The chain links TRBV19 to TRBJ2-7; possibly TRBD1 for D (6 bases). The CDR3 has 13 residues. V lost 7 bases to trimming and J lost 1 base, with 11 bases between them. Germline V gene data show CDR1 as LNHDA and CDR2 as SQIVND (reference sequence). CDR3 residues: CASKARGSYEQYF. The DNA of the CDR3 is TGTGCCAGTAAGGCCAGGGGTTCCTACGAGCAGTACTTC.

As DNA, the CDR3 is TGTGCCAGCAGCTTGGGACCTTCGGGGGCCTACGAGCAGTACTTC. It translates to CASSLGPSGAYEQYF. The J gene is TRBJ2-7, the V gene TRBV5-5; maybe TRBD2 (6 bases). V was clipped by 0 bases and J by 2 bases, with 12 bases between them. The CDR3 is 15 amino acids. The germline V gene encodes CDR1 SGHKS and CDR2 YYEKEE (reference sequence).

The chain carries TRBV5-4 and TRBJ2-3; D is possibly TRBD2 (7 bases). Per the germline V gene, CDR1 is SGHNT and CDR2 is YYREEE (reference sequence). The CDR3 extends over 17 amino acids. Trimming pared 3 bases from V and 2 bases from J, leaving 19 bases between. The CDR3 DNA follows: TGTGCCAGCAGCTCCCAACAGGGAGGGGGTGCCACAGATACGCAGTATTTT. It yields the protein CASSSQQGGGATDTQYF. Complete variable domain (other parts from reference TRBV5-4 and TRBJ2-3): ETGVTQSPTHLIKTRGQQVTLRCSSQSGHNTVSWYQQALGQGPQFIFQYYREEENGRGNFPPRFSGLQFPNYSSELNVNALELDDSALYLCASSSQQGGGATDTQYFGPGTRLTVL.

The count of this clone is one. CDR3 bases: TGTGCCAGCAGTTTAATGGACAGAGAAGAGACCCAGTACTTC. It specifies CASSLMDREETQYF. This sequence joins TRBV27 and TRBJ2-5, with D possibly being TRBD1 (6 bases). This CDR3 spans 14 amino acids. Trimming removed 2 bases from V and 3 bases from J, with 10 bases in between. The germline V gene encodes CDR1 MNHEY and CDR2 SMNVEV (reference sequence).

The rearrangement uses TRBV2 and TRBJ1-4; D perhaps matches TRBD1 (5 bases). This CDR3 spans 14 amino acids. Germline CDR1 is SNHLY and CDR2 is FYNNEI. Trimming shortened V by 3 bases and J by 5 bases, and 10 bases separated the two germline ends. The CDR3 region has the DNA TGTGCCAGCAGTGAGGGTAGGGGCAATGAAAAACTGTTTTTT. The encoded protein is CASSEGRGNEKLFF.

The chain carries TRBV7-9 and TRBJ2-7; 9 nucleotides align to TRBD1. The CDR3 extends over 14 amino acids. The trim removed 4 bases at V and 4 bases at J, leaving 5 bases unmatched. From germline, CDR1 is SEHNR and CDR2 FQNEAQ (reference sequence). In DNA form, the CDR3 reads TGTGCCAGCAGCTGGGGACAGGGTATATACGAGCAGTACTTC. It yields the protein CASSWGQGIYEQYF.

The V and J genes are TRBV29-1 and TRBJ2-7; 10 bases are a match to TRBD1. Germline CDR1 and CDR2: SQVTM and ANQGSEA. The CDR3 extends over 11 amino acids. Trimming at V came to 7 bases and at J to 5 bases, leaving 2 bases not matched to a gene. The CDR3 sequence is CSGGTGDEQYF. The CDR3 DNA follows: TGCAGCGGAGGGACAGGGGACGAGCAGTACTTC.

The chain has TRBV13 and TRBJ2-1; tentatively, D is TRBD2 (6 bases). Germline V gene data show CDR1 as PRHDT and CDR2 as FYEKMQ (reference sequence). This CDR3 region has 16 residues. Trimming removed 2 bases from V and 0 bases from J, with 11 bases in between. The CDR3 sequence is CASSLLAGSSYNEQFF. Written as DNA, the CDR3 is TGTGCCAGCAGCTTATTGGCGGGGAGCTCCTACAATGAGCAGTTCTTC. Complete variable domain (other parts from reference TRBV13 and TRBJ2-1): AAGVIQSPRHLIKEKRETATLKCYPIPRHDTVYWYQQGPGQDPQFLISFYEKMQSDKGSIPDRFSAQQFSDYHSELNMSSLELGDSALYFCASSLLAGSSYNEQFFGPGTRLTVL.